This is a list of T cell receptor beta chains from one sample in a study of cytomegalovirus exposure and HLA in healthy donors. The assay was immunoSEQ multiplex PCR, and TCRdb's table has in-frame clones only and misses some. The table shows roughly 140,000 clones, with approximately 78% occurring only once. Sample: PBMCs. The receptor source for this set is a female donor in good health and CMV-seronegative. Both conserved end residues are part of each CDR3.

V gene: TRBV5-1
J gene: TRBJ2-1
CDR3 protein: CASSLVGGAINEQFF

V gene: TRBV5-1
J gene: TRBJ1-4
CDR3 protein: CASSLYGQGRVEEKLFF

V gene: TRBV30
J gene: TRBJ1-1
CDR3 protein: CAWSVQANTEAFF

V gene: TRBV7-2
J gene: TRBJ1-1
CDR3 protein: CASRPQGGTEAFF

V gene: TRBV27
J gene: TRBJ1-4
CDR3 protein: CASSPTGDYEKLFF

V gene: TRBV5-1
J gene: TRBJ2-5
CDR3 protein: CASSSQGLEETQYF

V gene: TRBV7-7
J gene: TRBJ1-2
CDR3 protein: CASGGDRALRYGYTF

V gene: TRBV30
J gene: TRBJ1-1
CDR3 protein: CAWSVSLSGTEAFF

V gene: TRBV19
J gene: TRBJ2-7
CDR3 protein: CASSQFASTSGRSSYEQYF

V gene: TRBV21-1
J gene: TRBJ2-3
CDR3 protein: CASSPGTGESTDTQYF

V gene: TRBV29-1
J gene: TRBJ2-3
CDR3 protein: CSDRTGVTDTQYF

V gene: TRBV2
J gene: TRBJ2-1
CDR3 protein: CASSPGQGARDEQFF

V gene: TRBV9
J gene: TRBJ2-3
CDR3 protein: CASSVDFRLAPVSTDTQYF